The 23 T cell receptor beta chains given below trace back to one sample, sequenced in a study of OX40 agonist ivuxolimab in advanced cancers. The library was made by the immunoSEQ multiplex PCR assay. In TCRdb, the immuneACCESS table is reduced to in-frame sequences with V and J assigned. These tables do not hold every clone; where another copy was compared, an unresolved V gene accounts for under half, and the others remain unexplained. In this sample the table shows 120,000 or so clones, approximately 89% of which occur a single time. The biggest ten clones account for around 0.27% of the sample. The sample consisted of CD4+ or CD8+ T cells sorted from blood, taken in a trial of the OX40 agonist ivuxolimab. The receptors derive from an adult with an advanced solid tumor such as melanoma, head and neck, liver or kidney cancer.

This chain uses TRBV5-4 with TRBJ1-1, with D possibly TRBD1 on 6 matching bases. From germline, CDR1 is SGHNT and CDR2 YYREEE (reference sequence). The CDR3 length is 13 residues. V was clipped by 5 bases and J by 1 base, with 9 bases between them. Here the CDR3 reads CASSKQGNTEAFF. The DNA for the CDR3 is TGTGCCAGCAGTAAACAGGGGAACACTGAAGCTTTCTTT.

This clone was counted only a few times. The chain uses TRBV7-6 and TRBJ1-4, with D perhaps TRBD1 (5 bases). The ends were cut back, 5 bases at V and 8 bases at J, with 24 bases in the middle. The germline V gene has CDR1 SGHVS and CDR2 FNYEAQ. There are 17 residues in the CDR3. The CDR3 loop is CASSPISNIGGGEKLFF. CDR3 in DNA: TGTGCCAGCAGCCCAATATCAAACATTGGGGGGGGAGAAAAACTGTTTTTT.

The genes are TRBV2 and TRBJ2-5; D possibly matches TRBD1 or TRBD2 (5 bases each). Between the trimmed V and J ends, which lost 7 bases and 4 bases, there was a span of 19 bases. Per the germline V gene, CDR1 is SNHLY and CDR2 is FYNNEI. The CDR3 has 15 residues. The CDR3 coding sequence is TGTGCCAGCACCATCACCCCGGGTGGGGGAGAGACCCAGTACTTC. Its translation: CASTITPGGGETQYF.

The genes are TRBV5-1 and TRBJ2-5, with D perhaps matching TRBD1 or TRBD2 (5 bases each). The V end lost 4 bases, the J end lost 3 bases, and 13 bases lay between the germline ends. The CDR3 has 14 residues. The V gene's germline CDR1 is SGHRS and CDR2 YFSETQ. In nucleotides, the CDR3 is TGCGCCAGCAGCCTCGGGACGGAGGAAGAGACCCAGTACTTC. Translation: CASSLGTEEETQYF.

Written as DNA, the CDR3 is TGTGCCATCAAAACGGGACAGGGCAACACAGATACGCAGTATTTT. It translates to CAIKTGQGNTDTQYF. The chain uses TRBV10-3 and TRBJ2-3; 9 nucleotides align to TRBD1. The CDR3 covers 15 residues. V lost 7 bases, J lost 2 bases, and 7 bases stayed unmatched. CDR1 is ENHRY, CDR2 SYGVKD, per germline.

This clone has just one count. V is TRBV6-5 and J is TRBJ2-7; D perhaps matches TRBD2 (7 bases). The CDR3 covers 16 residues. CDR1 and CDR2 from the germline V gene are MNHEY and SVGAGI. Between the trimmed V and J ends, which lost 0 bases and 5 bases, there was a span of 17 bases. CDR3 in amino acids: CASSYSKWGGLDEQYF. The CDR3 coding sequence is TGTGCCAGCAGTTACTCGAAATGGGGGGGGCTCGACGAGCAGTACTTC.

The gene calls are TRBV7-9 and TRBJ2-1; possibly TRBD2 for D (5 bases). The CDR3 sequence is 14 residues long. CDR1 SEHNR and CDR2 FQNEAQ come from the germline V gene (reference sequence). The germline V and J ends were trimmed by 5 bases and 4 bases, with 12 bases remaining between them. CDR3 amino acids: CASSTTEGYNEQFF. The CDR3 coding sequence is TGTGCCAGCAGCACCACAGAGGGATACAATGAGCAGTTCTTC.

The rearrangement uses TRBV14 and TRBJ2-6, with D maybe TRBD1 (5 bases). CDR3 length equals 19 residues. CDR1 is SGHDN and CDR2 is FVKESK in the germline V gene. The V gene lost 5 bases and the J gene lost 0 bases, with 20 bases spanning the gap. The CDR3 region is CASSERARTYRSGANVLTF. DNA for the CDR3: TGTGCCAGCAGCGAACGCGCCCGGACATACCGCTCTGGGGCCAACGTCCTGACTTTC. The full variable domain, completed using reference TRBV14 and TRBJ2-6, is EAGVTQFPSHSVIEKGQTVTLRCDPISGHDNLYWYRRVMGKEIKFLLHFVKESKQDESGMPNNRFLAERTGGTYSTLKVQPAELEDSGVYFCASSERARTYRSGANVLTFGAGSRLTVL.

The chain is built from TRBV30 and TRBJ2-7; perhaps TRBD1 as D (5 bases). Germline CDR1 reads GTSNPN; CDR2 reads SVGIG (reference sequence). CDR3 length: 12 residues. V lost 2 bases and J 3 bases, leaving 8 bases between the germline ends. CDR3 protein: CAWSSTGYEQYF. For the CDR3, the DNA is TGTGCCTGGAGTTCAACAGGCTACGAGCAGTACTTC.

The chain employs TRBV2 and TRBJ2-5; 7 bases match TRBD2. There are 14 residues in the CDR3. From germline, CDR1 is SNHLY and CDR2 FYNNEI. Trimming removed 4 bases from V and 4 bases from J; junction bases left unmatched: 6. The CDR3 DNA follows: TGTGCCAGCAGTGTAGTACTAGCGCTAGAGACCCAGTACTTC. Translation: CASSVVLALETQYF.

The chain has TRBV7-2 and TRBJ2-5; D not certain. The V gene lost 2 bases and the J gene lost 2 bases, with 6 bases spanning the gap. Per the germline V gene, CDR1 is SGHTA and CDR2 is FQGNSA. The CDR3 length is 13 residues. This CDR3 reads CASSLSQQETQYF. Here the CDR3 DNA reads TGTGCCAGCAGCTTAAGTCAGCAAGAGACCCAGTACTTC.

This rearrangement joins TRBV5-1 to TRBJ1-2; the D gene is possibly TRBD1 (6 bases). Germline CDR1 SGHRS, CDR2 YFSETQ. The CDR3 totals 15 residues. Between the trimmed V and J ends, which lost 3 bases and 7 bases, there was a span of 19 bases. In nucleotides, the CDR3 is TGCGCCAGCAGCTCGTCAGGGGAACGGCGGGGTGGCTACACCTTC. This codes for CASSSSGERRGGYTF.

The genes are TRBV7-4 and TRBJ1-1; D not certain. CDR3 length: 13 residues. CDR1 and CDR2 from the germline V gene are SGHVT and SQSDAQ. Trimming removed 1 base from V and 0 bases from J, with 3 bases in between. The chain's CDR3 is CASSLGMNTEAFF. CDR3 sequence (DNA): TGTGCCAGCAGCTTAGGTATGAACACTGAAGCTTTCTTT.

The chain combines TRBV25-1 with TRBJ1-4, with TRBD1 matching over 8 bases. Losses at the gene ends were 1 base for V and 10 bases for J; bases not matched to a gene: 8. This CDR3 has 15 amino acids. CDR1 is MGHDK, CDR2 SYGVNS, per germline. CDR3 amino acids: CASSESDRGIAKLFF. The DNA for the CDR3 is TGTGCCAGCAGTGAATCCGACAGGGGAATCGCAAAACTGTTTTTT.

CDR3: CASSLGGSQGYTF. CDR3 DNA sequence: TGTGCCAGCAGCCTAGGGGGGAGTCAAGGCTACACCTTC. The V gene is TRBV7-3, the J gene TRBJ1-2; possible D gene TRBD1, 6 bases. Per germline, CDR1 SGHTA and CDR2 FQGTGA. Between the trimmed V and J ends, which lost 5 bases and 8 bases, there was a span of 15 bases. This CDR3 has 13 amino acids. The variable domain in full, completed from reference TRBV7-3 and TRBJ1-2, reads GAGVSQTPSNKVTEKGKYVELRCDPISGHTALYWYRQSLGQGPEFLIYFQGTGAADDSGLPNDRFFAVRPEGSVSTLKIQRTERGDSAVYLCASSLGGSQGYTFGSGTRLTVV.

The rearrangement joins TRBV7-3 to TRBJ2-7; maybe TRBD1 (6 bases). Per the germline V gene, CDR1 is SGHTA and CDR2 is FQGTGA. Trimming took off 6 bases at V and 0 bases at J, with 15 bases between the two ends. This CDR3 is 15 amino acids long. The CDR3 nucleotides are TGTGCCAGCAGAAGAGACAGGATGAGCTCCTACGAGCAGTACTTC. This codes for CASRRDRMSSYEQYF.

The V and J genes are TRBV5-5 and TRBJ1-1; the D is unclear. The CDR3 is 14 residues long. Germline CDR1 is SGHKS and CDR2 is YYEKEE (reference sequence). The ends were cut back, 4 bases at V and 0 bases at J, with 10 bases in the middle. CDR3 in amino acids: CASSQSTLNTEAFF. The CDR3 bases are TGTGCCAGCAGCCAATCAACTTTGAACACTGAAGCTTTCTTT.

The chain recombines TRBV15 with TRBJ2-5; perhaps TRBD2 as D (5 bases). Germline CDR1 is LNHNV and CDR2 is YYDKDF (reference sequence). CDR3 size: 13 residues. V was shortened by 0 bases and J by 7 bases, with 9 bases between the two germline ends. In DNA form, the CDR3 reads TGTGCCACCAGCAGAGACAATGAGGGGACCCAGTACTTC. It yields the protein CATSRDNEGTQYF.

DNA of the CDR3: TGTGCCAGCACGGGGGCCACCGGGGAGCTGTTTTTT. Translated, it gives CASTGATGELFF. The chain employs TRBV6-6 and TRBJ2-2; the D call may be TRBD1 or TRBD2 (6 bases each). The CDR3 is 12 amino acids. Looked up from germline, CDR1 is MNHNY and CDR2 is SVGAGI (reference sequence). V lost 7 bases, J lost 4 bases, and 7 bases lay in between.

The chain links TRBV19 to TRBJ2-1; TRBD2 matches at 9 bases. Germline loops: CDR1 LNHDA, CDR2 SQIVND (reference sequence). V was pared by 1 base and J by 4 bases, with 11 bases of the junction left unmatched. The CDR3 is made up of 18 amino acids. In DNA, the CDR3 is TGTGCCAGTAGTATAGGCACCGGCGCGGGGGGGCCGTACAATGAGCAGTTCTTC. It specifies CASSIGTGAGGPYNEQFF.

This clone came up a few times. The genes are TRBV28 and TRBJ2-3, with D possibly matching TRBD2 (5 bases). This CDR3 is built from 12 residues. CDR1 and CDR2 from the germline V gene are MDHEN and SYDVKM. Trimming shortened V by 8 bases and J by 3 bases, and 9 bases separated the two germline ends. The CDR3 spells CASESGTDTQYF. The CDR3 coding sequence is TGTGCCAGCGAAAGCGGAACAGATACGCAGTATTTT.

The V and J genes are TRBV4-1 and TRBJ2-5, with 12 bases aligning to TRBD2. CDR1 is MGHRA and CDR2 is YSYEKL in the germline V gene. CDR3 length equals 17 residues. V was clipped by 1 base and J by 5 bases; unmatched bases: 8. The CDR3 sequence: CASSQATSGGGRETQYF. The CDR3 DNA follows: TGCGCCAGCAGCCAAGCGACTAGCGGGGGAGGTAGGGAGACCCAGTACTTC.

In this sample, this clone turned up once. The chain combines TRBV5-3 with TRBJ2-1; 8 nucleotides match TRBD2. TRBV5-3 is known as an ORF, though its function is uncertain. Germline trimming cut 4 bases from V and 3 bases from J; bases unmatched to any gene: 15. This CDR3 has 18 amino acids. CDR3 nucleotides: TGTGCCAGAAGCCCACGTGGGGGGAGCGGGGGCCACTACAATGAGCAGTTCTTC. It specifies CARSPRGGSGGHYNEQFF.